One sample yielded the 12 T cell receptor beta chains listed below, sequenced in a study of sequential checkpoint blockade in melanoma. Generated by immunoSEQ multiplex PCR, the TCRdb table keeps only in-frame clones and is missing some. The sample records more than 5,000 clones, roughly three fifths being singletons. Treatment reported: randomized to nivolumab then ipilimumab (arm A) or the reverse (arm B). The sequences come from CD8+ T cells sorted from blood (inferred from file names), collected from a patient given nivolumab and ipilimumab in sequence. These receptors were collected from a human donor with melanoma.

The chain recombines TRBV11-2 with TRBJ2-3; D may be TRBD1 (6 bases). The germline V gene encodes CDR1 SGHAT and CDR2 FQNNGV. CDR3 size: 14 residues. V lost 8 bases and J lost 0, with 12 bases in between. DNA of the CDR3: TGTGCCAGCGAAAACAGGGAGAGCACAGATACGCAGTATTTT. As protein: CASENRESTDTQYF. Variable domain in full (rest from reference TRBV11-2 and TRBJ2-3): EAGVAQSPRYKIIEKRQSVAFWCNPISGHATLYWYQQILGQGPKLLIQFQNNGVVDDSQLPKDRFSAERLKGVDSTLKIQPAKLEDSAVYLCASENRESTDTQYFGPGTRLTVL.

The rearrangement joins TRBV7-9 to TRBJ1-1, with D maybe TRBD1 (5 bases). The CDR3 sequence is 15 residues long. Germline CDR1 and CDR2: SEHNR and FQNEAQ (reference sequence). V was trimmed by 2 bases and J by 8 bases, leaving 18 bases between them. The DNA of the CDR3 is TGTGCCAGCAGCTTATCGGACACGGATCCTTTAGAAGCTTTCTTT. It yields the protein CASSLSDTDPLEAFF.

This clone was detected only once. The CDR3 DNA follows: TGCGCCAGCAGCCAAGATAAGGTAGCGGGAGCGGCCGGGGAGCTGTTTTTT. Translating gives CASSQDKVAGAAGELFF. V is TRBV4-3 and J is TRBJ2-2, with TRBD2 identical over 9 bases. The CDR3 contains 17 residues. Germline CDR1 is LGHNA and CDR2 is YSLEER. The trim removed 0 bases at V and 6 bases at J, leaving 8 bases unmatched.

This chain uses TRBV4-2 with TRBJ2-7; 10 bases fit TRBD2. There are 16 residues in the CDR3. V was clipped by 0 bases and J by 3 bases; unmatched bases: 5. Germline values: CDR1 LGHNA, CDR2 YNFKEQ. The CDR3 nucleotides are TGTGCCAGCAGCCAAGAGGCCGGGACTAGCGTCTACGAGCAGTACTTC. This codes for CASSQEAGTSVYEQYF.

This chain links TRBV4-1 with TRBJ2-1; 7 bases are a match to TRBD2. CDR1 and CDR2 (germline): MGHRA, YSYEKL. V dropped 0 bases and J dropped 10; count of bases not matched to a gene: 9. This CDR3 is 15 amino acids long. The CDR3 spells CASSQEPLAVGEQFF. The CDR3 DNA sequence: TGCGCCAGCAGCCAAGAACCCCTAGCGGTCGGAGAGCAGTTCTTC.

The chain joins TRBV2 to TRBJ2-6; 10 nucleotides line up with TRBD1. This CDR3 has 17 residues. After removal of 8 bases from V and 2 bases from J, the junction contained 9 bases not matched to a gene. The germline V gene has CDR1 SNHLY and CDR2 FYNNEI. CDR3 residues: CASQNGQGGPGANVLTF. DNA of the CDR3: TGTGCCAGCCAAAACGGACAGGGGGGTCCTGGGGCCAACGTCCTGACTTTC.

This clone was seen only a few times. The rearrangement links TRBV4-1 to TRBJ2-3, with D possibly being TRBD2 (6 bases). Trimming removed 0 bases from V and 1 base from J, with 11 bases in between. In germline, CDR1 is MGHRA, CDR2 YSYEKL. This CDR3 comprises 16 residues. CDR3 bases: TGCGCCAGCAGCCAAGAAACGGGAGTGGGCACAGATACGCAGTATTTT. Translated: CASSQETGVGTDTQYF.

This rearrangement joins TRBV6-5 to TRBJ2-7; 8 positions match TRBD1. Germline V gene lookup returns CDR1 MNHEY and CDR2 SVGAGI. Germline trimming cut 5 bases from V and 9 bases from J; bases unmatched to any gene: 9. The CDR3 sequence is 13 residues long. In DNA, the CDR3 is TGTGCCAGCAGTCCCGACAGGGGAGTCGGGCAGTACTTC. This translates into CASSPDRGVGQYF.

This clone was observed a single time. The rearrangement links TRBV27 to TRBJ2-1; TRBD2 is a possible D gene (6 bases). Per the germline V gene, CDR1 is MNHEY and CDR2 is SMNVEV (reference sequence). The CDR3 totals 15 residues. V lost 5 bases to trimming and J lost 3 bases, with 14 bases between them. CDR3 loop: CASSIGTPDYNEQFF. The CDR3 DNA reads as TGTGCCAGCAGTATTGGGACTCCCGACTACAATGAGCAGTTCTTC.

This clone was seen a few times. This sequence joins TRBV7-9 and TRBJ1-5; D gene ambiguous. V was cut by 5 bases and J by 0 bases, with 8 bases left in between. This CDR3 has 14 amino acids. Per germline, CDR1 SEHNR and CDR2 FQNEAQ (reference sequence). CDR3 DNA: TGTGCCAGCAGCGATACAGATAGCAATCAGCCCCAGCATTTT. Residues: CASSDTDSNQPQHF.

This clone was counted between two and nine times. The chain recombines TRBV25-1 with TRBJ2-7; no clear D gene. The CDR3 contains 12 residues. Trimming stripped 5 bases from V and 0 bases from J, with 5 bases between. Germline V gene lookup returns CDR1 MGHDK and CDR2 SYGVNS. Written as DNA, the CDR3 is TGTGCCAGCAGTATAAACTCCTACGAGCAGTACTTC. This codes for CASSINSYEQYF.

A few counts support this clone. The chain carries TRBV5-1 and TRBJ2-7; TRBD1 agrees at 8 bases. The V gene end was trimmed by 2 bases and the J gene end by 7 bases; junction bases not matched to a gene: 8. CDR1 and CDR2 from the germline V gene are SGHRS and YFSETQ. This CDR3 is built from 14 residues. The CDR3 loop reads CASSFMAGGGEQYF. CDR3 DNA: TGCGCCAGCAGCTTCATGGCAGGGGGCGGTGAGCAGTACTTC.